The 24 T cell receptor beta chains given below trace back to one sample, sequenced in a study of CD8 T cells in Susac syndrome. After extraction with the RNeasy kit, about 0.45 to 1 ug of the RNA was reverse transcribed using random hexamers. MiXCR was run by TCRdb on the immunoSEQ multiplex PCR reads, yielding one entry per CDR3 protein. This sample has around 200,000 distinct CDR3 sequences, with 95% found just once. Specimen: CD8+ T cells from PBMCs. Every receptor here comes from a human donor with Susac syndrome.

The genes are TRBV19 and TRBJ1-5; the match to TRBD1 covers 10 bases. The CDR3 is made up of 14 amino acids. V lost 5 bases and J lost 6; bases outside the gene matches: 4. The germline gives CDR1 LNHDA, CDR2 SQIVND (reference sequence). The CDR3 sequence: CASSSWTGGQPQHF. CDR3 bases: TGTGCCAGTAGTTCATGGACAGGGGGTCAGCCCCAGCATTTT.

This chain connects TRBV28 to TRBJ1-1, with D unresolved. The V end lost 4 bases, the J end lost 1 base, and 10 bases lay between the germline ends. The CDR3 is made up of 14 amino acids. Germline assignment: CDR1 MDHEN and CDR2 SYDVKM. This chain's CDR3 is CASSSPGENTEAFF. The CDR3 DNA is TGTGCCAGCAGTTCCCCCGGGGAGAACACTGAAGCTTTCTTT. Looking up the rest from reference TRBV28 and TRBJ1-1 gives the full variable domain: DVKVTQSSRYLVKRTGEKVFLECVQDMDHENMFWYRQDPGLGLRLIYFSYDVKMKEKGDIPEGYSVSREKKERFSLILESASTNQTSMYLCASSSPGENTEAFFGQGTRLTVV.

The chain has TRBV7-8 and TRBJ1-5; D perhaps matches TRBD1 (6 bases). The CDR3 totals 16 residues. With 2 bases removed from V and 6 bases from J, the gap between germline ends came to 17 bases. CDR1 SGHVS and CDR2 FQNEAQ come from the germline V gene. Here the CDR3 reads CASSLNRAGASQPQHF. CDR3 bases: TGTGCCAGCAGCTTAAACCGGGCGGGGGCAAGTCAGCCCCAGCATTTT.

This chain joins TRBV2 and TRBJ2-5, with 15 bases identical to TRBD2. Trimming cost V 9 bases and J 5 bases; bases outside gene matches: 13. Germline-derived CDR1 and CDR2 are SNHLY and FYNNEI. This CDR3 region has 17 residues. The CDR3 bases are TGTGCCAGGGAGAGGACTAGCGGGAGGGCCGGCGACGAGACCCAGTACTTC. Translated, it gives CARERTSGRAGDETQYF.

The chain recombines TRBV5-6 with TRBJ1-2; 9 bases are a match to TRBD1. From germline, CDR1 is SGHDT and CDR2 YYEEEE. The length of the CDR3 is 15 residues. Unmatched junction bases numbered 6, after V lost 3 bases and J lost 3 bases. The CDR3 bases are TGTGCCAGCAGCTCTCAACAGGGGGCTGACTATGGCTACACCTTC. The encoded protein is CASSSQQGADYGYTF.

The chain joins TRBV30 to TRBJ1-4; D is uncertain. The V and J ends lost 5 bases and 0 bases respectively, with 16 bases between them. Per the germline V gene, CDR1 is GTSNPN and CDR2 is SVGIG (reference sequence). This CDR3 spans 16 amino acids. The CDR3 spells CAWETTRGPTNEKLFF. In DNA form, the CDR3 reads TGTGCCTGGGAAACGACCAGAGGACCAACTAATGAAAAACTGTTTTTT.

This chain uses TRBV28 with TRBJ1-1; possible D gene TRBD1, 6 bases. The V end was cut by 6 bases, the J end by 10 bases, with 15 bases between. CDR1 MDHEN and CDR2 SYDVKM come from the germline V gene. The CDR3 contains 12 residues. The CDR3 sequence is CASSRTWGAAFF. The CDR3 DNA reads as TGTGCCAGCAGCCGCACCTGGGGGGCAGCTTTCTTT.

CDR3 nucleotide sequence: TGTGCCAGCAAGGCGGGAGGGGCTACAATACAGTTCTTC. Translating it yields CASKAGGATIQFF. The chain has TRBV2 and TRBJ2-1, with TRBD2 matching over 9 bases. In germline, CDR1 is SNHLY, CDR2 FYNNEI. V dropped 7 bases and J dropped 13; count of bases not matched to a gene: 11. The CDR3 length is 13 residues.

This clonotype has more than one count but fewer than ten. The rearrangement links TRBV11-2 to TRBJ2-1, with a possible D match to TRBD2 (5 bases). CDR1 and CDR2 from the germline V gene are SGHAT and FQNNGV. CDR3 length: 15 amino acids. V lost 1 base to trimming and J lost 1 base, with 8 bases between them. The CDR3 DNA reads as TGTGCCAGCAGCTTAGTACGGGGTTCCTACAATGAGCAGTTCTTC. Amino acids: CASSLVRGSYNEQFF.

The V gene is TRBV30, the J gene TRBJ2-6; no firm D call. Trimming took off 1 base at V and 1 base at J, with 8 bases between the two ends. This CDR3 is 15 amino acids long. Germline V gene data show CDR1 as GTSNPN and CDR2 as SVGIG (reference sequence). This CDR3 is CAWSDEGSGANVLTF. The CDR3 nucleotides are TGTGCCTGGAGTGATGAAGGGTCTGGGGCCAACGTCCTGACTTTC.

This sequence joins TRBV13 and TRBJ1-2; D unclear. V lost 4 bases and J lost 2, with 11 bases in between. There are 14 residues in the CDR3. The germline gives CDR1 PRHDT, CDR2 FYEKMQ (reference sequence). In nucleotides, the CDR3 is TGTGCCAGCAGCTCCTGGGAACAGAACTATGGCTACACCTTC. Translation gives CASSSWEQNYGYTF.

The genes are TRBV5-4 and TRBJ2-2; the D gene is possibly TRBD1 (6 bases). The CDR3 contains 16 residues. CDR1 SGHNT and CDR2 YYREEE come from the germline V gene (reference sequence). Trimming left V 0 bases short and J 8 bases short, with 17 bases between. CDR3 sequence reads: CASSLGSPTGSGELFF. The CDR3 region has the DNA TGTGCCAGCAGCTTGGGCTCCCCTACAGGGTCAGGGGAGCTGTTTTTT.

The chain uses TRBV7-3 and TRBJ2-1; the match to TRBD1 covers 8 bases. Per the germline V gene, CDR1 is SGHTA and CDR2 is FQGTGA. CDR3 length: 14 residues. The ends lost 6 bases at V and 4 bases at J; junction bases unmatched: 5. Written as DNA, the CDR3 is TGTGCCAGCAGTCGGCAGGGGGCTTACAATGAGCAGTTCTTC. It yields the protein CASSRQGAYNEQFF.

The V call is TRBV3-1, the J call TRBJ2-7; D unclear. This CDR3 is 14 amino acids long. The germline V and J ends were trimmed by 1 base and 0 bases, with 7 bases remaining between them. The germline gives CDR1 LGHDT, CDR2 YNNKEL (reference sequence). The CDR3 sequence: CASSQGIPSYEQYF. The CDR3 region has the DNA TGTGCCAGCAGCCAAGGGATCCCCTCCTACGAGCAGTACTTC.

The rearrangement links TRBV11-2 to TRBJ2-7; D not certain. The CDR3 runs to 12 residues. CDR1 SGHAT and CDR2 FQNNGV come from the germline V gene. Trimming took 5 bases from V and 7 from J, leaving 12 bases between them. The CDR3 DNA reads TGTGCCAGCAGCGGACCAGATAGTGAGCAGTACTTC. It codes for CASSGPDSEQYF.

This clonotype was seen just once. This sequence joins TRBV20-1 and TRBJ2-7; the D gene is possibly TRBD2 (5 bases). Trimming took 5 bases from V and 6 from J, leaving 20 bases between them. There are 14 residues in the CDR3. Germline assignment: CDR1 DFQATT and CDR2 SNEGSKA (reference sequence). This CDR3 reads CSASPRASYIEQYF. In DNA form, the CDR3 reads TGCAGTGCTTCCCCGAGGGCTAGCTACATCGAGCAGTACTTC.

J is TRBJ2-3 and V is TRBV30; 8 positions agree with TRBD1. There are 13 residues in the CDR3. Germline CDR1 GTSNPN, CDR2 SVGIG (reference sequence). The trim removed 3 bases at V and 6 bases at J, leaving 5 bases unmatched. The CDR3 protein is CAWRNTGGDTQYF. CDR3 DNA: TGTGCCTGGAGGAACACAGGGGGGGATACGCAGTATTTT.

This clonotype was detected once. This rearrangement joins TRBV20-1 to TRBJ2-7; 7 bases match TRBD1. With V trimmed by 6 bases and J by 0 bases, 8 bases remained unmatched. Germline V gene sequence: CDR1 DFQATT, CDR2 SNEGSKA (reference sequence). The CDR3 length is 14 residues. The CDR3 loop is CSAGRTGDSYEQYF. CDR3 DNA: TGCAGTGCCGGAAGGACAGGCGACTCCTACGAGCAGTACTTC.

The rearrangement links TRBV4-1 to TRBJ2-3, with D hard to call. Trimming removed 5 bases at V and 4 bases at J, with 13 bases between. The CDR3 length is 14 residues. The germline V gene encodes CDR1 MGHRA and CDR2 YSYEKL. CDR3 coding DNA: TGCGCCAGCAGCGAGATGAGATCTCCAGATACGCAGTATTTT. It encodes CASSEMRSPDTQYF.

The chain recombines TRBV9 with TRBJ1-2; D is unclear. CDR1 is SGDLS and CDR2 is YYNGEE in the germline V gene. V lost 4 bases and J 1 base, leaving 14 bases between the germline ends. The CDR3 contains 15 residues. The CDR3 spells CASSYLSGINYGYTF. DNA of the CDR3: TGTGCCAGCAGCTACTTATCTGGGATTAACTATGGCTACACCTTC.

The chain is built from TRBV27 and TRBJ2-7, with D perhaps TRBD2 (5 bases). The germline V and J ends were trimmed by 6 bases and 4 bases, with 10 bases remaining between them. CDR3 size: 12 residues. The germline gives CDR1 MNHEY, CDR2 SMNVEV (reference sequence). Here the CDR3 DNA reads TGTGCCAGCAGCCCGGACTTTTACGAGCAGTACTTC. It translates to CASSPDFYEQYF.

The chain recombines TRBV9 with TRBJ2-2; D gene uncertain. The V and J ends lost 3 bases and 5 bases respectively, with 5 bases between them. Germline V gene lookup returns CDR1 SGDLS and CDR2 YYNGEE. CDR3 length: 12 residues. This CDR3 is CASSDDTGELFF. CDR3 nucleotides: TGTGCCAGCAGCGACGATACCGGGGAGCTGTTTTTT.

The gene calls are TRBV5-6 and TRBJ1-1, with D perhaps TRBD1 (5 bases). This CDR3 contains 14 residues. From germline, CDR1 is SGHDT and CDR2 YYEEEE. V lost 4 bases to trimming and J lost 0 bases, with 10 bases between them. CDR3 residues: CASSPGSLNTEAFF. As DNA, the CDR3 is TGTGCCAGCAGCCCAGGGTCTCTGAACACTGAAGCTTTCTTT. The full variable domain, completed using reference TRBV5-6 and TRBJ1-1, is DAGVTQSPTHLIKTRGQQVTLRCSPKSGHDTVSWYQQALGQGPQFIFQYYEEEERQRGNFPDRFSGHQFPNYSSELNVNALLLGDSALYLCASSPGSLNTEAFFGQGTRLTVV.

The chain carries TRBV9 and TRBJ2-7; D unclear. CDR3 length: 15 residues. Germline V CDR1 and CDR2: SGDLS, YYNGEE. Trimming cost V 4 bases and J 0 bases, with 14 bases left between them. The CDR3 loop is CASSPSGGSSYEQYF. The DNA of the CDR3 is TGTGCCAGCAGCCCAAGTGGTGGAAGCTCCTACGAGCAGTACTTC.